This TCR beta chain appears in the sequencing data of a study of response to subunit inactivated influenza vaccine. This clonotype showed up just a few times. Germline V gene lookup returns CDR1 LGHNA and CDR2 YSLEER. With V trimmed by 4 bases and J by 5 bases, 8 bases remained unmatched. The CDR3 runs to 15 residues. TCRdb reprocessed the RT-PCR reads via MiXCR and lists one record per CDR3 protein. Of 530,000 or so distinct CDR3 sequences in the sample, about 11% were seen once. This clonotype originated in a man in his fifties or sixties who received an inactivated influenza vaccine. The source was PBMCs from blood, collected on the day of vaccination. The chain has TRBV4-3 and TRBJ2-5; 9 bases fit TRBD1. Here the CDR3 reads CASSPEQGAYETQYF. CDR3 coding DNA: TGCGCCAGCAGCCCCGAACAGGGGGCGTATGAGACCCAGTACTTC.